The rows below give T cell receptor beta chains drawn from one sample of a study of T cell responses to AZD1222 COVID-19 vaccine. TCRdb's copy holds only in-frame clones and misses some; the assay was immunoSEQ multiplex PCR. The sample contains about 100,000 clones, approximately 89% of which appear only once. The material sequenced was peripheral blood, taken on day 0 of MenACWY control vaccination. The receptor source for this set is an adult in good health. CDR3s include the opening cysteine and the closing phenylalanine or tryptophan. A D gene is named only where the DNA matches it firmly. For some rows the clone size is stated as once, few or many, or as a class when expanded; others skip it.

TGTGCCAGCAGCCCCCGCACTCGACAGAGGAGCTCCTATAATTCACCCCTCCACTTT,CASSPRTRQRSSYNSPLHF,TRBV11-2,NA,TRBJ1-6,NA
TGTGCCAGCACCTCCACTAATGTCTATGGCTACACCTTC,CASTSTNVYGYTF,TRBV12-3/TRBV12-4,NA,TRBJ1-2,NA
TGTGCCAGCAGCCAAGGCCGACACGGGGAGACCCAGTACTTC,CASSQGRHGETQYF,TRBV4-2,NA,TRBJ2-5,NA
TGTGCCAGCAGCTTAGAAGGGGGTTACAATGAGCAGTTCTTC,CASSLEGGYNEQFF,TRBV7-2,NA,TRBJ2-1,NA
TGTGCCAGCAGTTTGTACGACAGGGATACAACTAATGAAAAACTGTTTTTT,CASSLYDRDTTNEKLFF,TRBV27,NA,TRBJ1-4,TRBD1
TGTGCCAGCAGAAGGGCTTCCGGCGGGACCGGGGAGCTGTTTTTT,CASRRASGGTGELFF,TRBV2,NA,TRBJ2-2,NA
TGTGCCAGCTCACCGTCTCTCGGGACAGAGGCCGGGGAGCTGTTTTTT,CASSPSLGTEAGELFF,TRBV18,NA,TRBJ2-2,TRBD1
TGCGCCAGCAGCTTAGGCGGGAATAGCAATCAGCCCCAGCATTTT,CASSLGGNSNQPQHF,TRBV5-1,NA,TRBJ1-5,NA
TGTGCCAGCAGTTCACCGGGACAGGGGTCCCACGAGCAGTACTTC,CASSSPGQGSHEQYF,TRBV6-5,NA,TRBJ2-7,TRBD1
TGTGCCAGTAGTATCTCCCCGGCGACAGATACGCAGTATTTT,CASSISPATDTQYF,TRBV19,NA,TRBJ2-3,NA
TGTGCCAGCAGCTTGGGGGTGTCGAACACTGAAGCTTTCTTT,CASSLGVSNTEAFF,TRBV5-5,NA,TRBJ1-1,NA
TGCGCCAGCAGCTTACAGGGTCAGCCCTTCGACGAGCAGTACTTC,CASSLQGQPFDEQYF,TRBV5-1,NA,TRBJ2-7,NA
TGTGCCAGCAGTTACGTTTGGAAGCGGGGTCCGAACACCGGGGAGCTGTTTTTT,CASSYVWKRGPNTGELFF,TRBV6-2/TRBV6-3,NA,TRBJ2-2,TRBD2
TGTGCCAGCAGTGAATGGCGGGAGCAGTTCTTC,CASSEWREQFF,TRBV6-1,NA,TRBJ2-1,NA
TGTGCCAGCAGCTTCGCGCTTAATGAAAAACTGTTTTTT,CASSFALNEKLFF,TRBV7-2,NA,TRBJ1-4,NA
TGCGCCAGCAGCTTGGGACAGGGCTACAATGAGCAGTTCTTC,CASSLGQGYNEQFF,TRBV5-1,NA,TRBJ2-1,TRBD1
TGCGCCAGCACAGGAGGCGACGGTAAAGGCGAGCAGTTCTTC,CASTGGDGKGEQFF,TRBV10-2,NA,TRBJ2-1,NA
TGTGCCAGCAGTATCATCCAGGGAGCTAACTATGGCTACACCTTC,CASSIIQGANYGYTF,TRBV6-5,once,TRBJ1-2,NA
TGTGCCAGCAGCCAGGACGTGGGAGCTTTCTTT,CASSQDVGAFF,TRBV2,NA,TRBJ1-1,NA
TGCGCCAGCAGCTTGGTTTACACCACCTACGAGCAGTACTTC,CASSLVYTTYEQYF,TRBV5-1,NA,TRBJ2-7,NA
TGTGCCAGCAGTGAAAGAAGGACAGGGGGGGGCAGCACAGATACGCAGTATTTT,CASSERRTGGGSTDTQYF,TRBV6-1,NA,TRBJ2-3,TRBD1
TGTGCCAGCAGCTTCGTGGCAGGGTTCGGGGCCAACGTCCTGACTTTC,CASSFVAGFGANVLTF,TRBV5-4,NA,TRBJ2-6,NA
TGTGCCAGCAGCTTTCTCAGGGGGAATCAGCCCCAGCATTTT,CASSFLRGNQPQHF,TRBV5-6,NA,TRBJ1-5,TRBD1
TGTGCCAGCGGCCCTTCTGGGGCCAACGTCCTGACTTTC,CASGPSGANVLTF,TRBV7-9,few,TRBJ2-6,NA
TGTGCCAGCCGAGCGAAACCGGGGAGAGGGGGGCAGTACTTC,CASRAKPGRGGQYF,TRBV2,NA,TRBJ2-7,NA
TGTGCCAGCAGTTTAGCGACCGGAGAGACAGCTAACTATGGCTACACCTTC,CASSLATGETANYGYTF,TRBV28,few,TRBJ1-2,NA
TGCGCCAGCAGCCAAGTGGGGGGGAATGGCTACACCTTC,CASSQVGGNGYTF,TRBV4-3,NA,TRBJ1-2,NA
TGTGCCAGCAGCGCAAGGGGGCGGGAGACCCAGTACTTC,CASSARGRETQYF,TRBV9,NA,TRBJ2-5,TRBD1
TGTGCCAGCAGTTTATCAGTGACTGGAAGCACAGATACGCAGTATTTT,CASSLSVTGSTDTQYF,TRBV27,NA,TRBJ2-3,NA
TGTGCCACCAGCAGCGTGCAGGGGTATGGCTACACCTTC,CATSSVQGYGYTF,TRBV15,NA,TRBJ1-2,NA
TGTGCCAGCAGCTTCTGGGCGGGCGGTGAAAAACTGTTTTTT,CASSFWAGGEKLFF,TRBV11-3,NA,TRBJ1-4,NA
TGTGCCAGTAGTAACGGACGGTATTACGAGCAGTACTTC,CASSNGRYYEQYF,TRBV19,NA,TRBJ2-7,NA
TGTGCCAGCAGCCCCCGACCGGCCGAGGGTACGCAGTATTTT,CASSPRPAEGTQYF,TRBV13,NA,TRBJ2-3,NA
TGTGCCACCAGCAGAGATCAGGACAGCTCTGGAAACACCATATATTTT,CATSRDQDSSGNTIYF,TRBV15,NA,TRBJ1-3,NA
TGTGCCAGCAGTCACCTTCCGGGACAGGCCTTTATTTACGGTGAAGCTTTCTTT,CASSHLPGQAFIYGEAFF,TRBV6-6,NA,TRBJ1-1,TRBD1
TGTGCCAGCAGTGACTCCAGGGCCTTATATTCACCCCTCCACTTT,CASSDSRALYSPLHF,TRBV2,NA,TRBJ1-6,NA
TGCGCCAGCAGCCTTGAGCCCAGGAGGAACACTGAAGCTTTCTTT,CASSLEPRRNTEAFF,TRBV4-1,NA,TRBJ1-1,NA
TGTGCCAGCAGTGAAGGTCGGGGTCAAGTAAGCAATCAGCCCCAGCATTTT,CASSEGRGQVSNQPQHF,TRBV6-1,NA,TRBJ1-5,NA
TGTGCCACCTCTTCAGGGTACAATGAGCAGTTCTTC,CATSSGYNEQFF,TRBV24-1,NA,TRBJ2-1,NA
TGTGCCAGCAGTTCGACAGGGTACGATTCACCCCTCCACTTT,CASSSTGYDSPLHF,TRBV28,NA,TRBJ1-6,TRBD1
TGTGCCACCAGTGATACCATGGACAGGGAGGCTTTCTTT,CATSDTMDREAFF,TRBV24-1,NA,TRBJ1-1,TRBD1
TGTGCCAGCAGCTTATTCCGCAGGGAAGTGGACACCGGGGAGCTGTTTTTT,CASSLFRREVDTGELFF,TRBV7-3,NA,TRBJ2-2,NA
TGTGCCAGCAGTCCCACAGGGGATTCCTACAATGAGCAGTTCTTC,CASSPTGDSYNEQFF,TRBV2,NA,TRBJ2-1,TRBD1
TGCGCCAGCAGCTACGAAGGGCAGCCAGCCTACGAGCAGTACTTC,CASSYEGQPAYEQYF,TRBV4-1,NA,TRBJ2-7,NA
TGTGCCAGCAGCGTAGTCGCGGGTTTGAACACTGAAGCTTTCTTT,CASSVVAGLNTEAFF,TRBV9,NA,TRBJ1-1,NA
TGTGCCAGCAGCCGTGAAGTCTGGGGATATGGCTACACCTTC,CASSREVWGYGYTF,TRBV7-9,NA,TRBJ1-2,NA
TGCGCCAGCAGCCCCGGCTCCCGGGGGGGCTACAATGAGCAGTTCTTC,CASSPGSRGGYNEQFF,TRBV4-3,NA,TRBJ2-1,TRBD2
TGTGCCAGTAGTATCCCAGGTCCTGGAACTTTCTTT,CASSIPGPGTFF,TRBV19,NA,TRBJ1-1,NA
TGTGCCAGCAGGCAGGATTATAGCACAGATACGCAGTATTTT,CASRQDYSTDTQYF,TRBV6-5,once,TRBJ2-3,NA
TGTGCCAGCAGCGCCCCCAGCGGGGGGGCCGAGACAGATACGCAGTATTTT,CASSAPSGGAETDTQYF,TRBV9,NA,TRBJ2-3,TRBD2